A single sample is the source of the 7 T cell receptor beta chains below, sequenced in a study of beta chain features in type 1 diabetes. Reverse transcription of all isolated RNA meant that expressed TCRB transcripts were sequenced. Only in-frame clones appear in the TCRdb table, and some are missing; sequencing was by immunoSEQ multiplex PCR. Of 300,000 to 350,000 clones in the sample, 6.5% to 10% are singletons; the top ten hold around 0.44%. Sample: central memory CD4+ T cells from blood. These receptors were obtained from a woman in her late teens or twenties in good health.

This clone was counted only a few times. The sample carries other DNA sequences with the same CDR3. This sequence joins TRBV5-1 and TRBJ1-1; D might be TRBD1 (6 bases). Germline CDR1 reads SGHRS; CDR2 reads YFSETQ. The CDR3 has 13 amino acids. Trimming removed 2 bases from V and 4 bases from J, with 9 bases in between. The CDR3 spells CASSLWGPTEAFF. In DNA, the CDR3 is TGCGCCAGCAGCTTATGGGGGCCCACTGAAGCTTTCTTT.

This clone was found a few times. The gene calls are TRBV5-6 and TRBJ2-1, with D tentatively TRBD1 or TRBD2 (5 bases each). The germline V gene has CDR1 SGHDT and CDR2 YYEEEE. The CDR3 is 16 amino acids. The V gene lost 0 bases and the J gene lost 3 bases, with 13 bases spanning the gap. Here the CDR3 reads CASSLVSGTLYNEQFF. The CDR3 DNA is TGTGCCAGCAGCTTGGTTTCAGGGACCCTCTACAATGAGCAGTTCTTC.

This clone was observed a handful of times. This chain connects TRBV28 to TRBJ2-1, with TRBD2 identical over 7 bases. In germline, CDR1 is MDHEN, CDR2 SYDVKM. This CDR3 is built from 13 residues. V shed 3 bases, J shed 8 bases, and the junction held 4 bases outside the gene matches. The DNA of the CDR3 is TGTGCCAGCAGTTTCGGCGGGAGATATGAGCAGTTCTTC. As protein: CASSFGGRYEQFF. Supplemented by reference TRBV28 and TRBJ2-1, the full variable domain reads DVKVTQSSRYLVKRTGEKVFLECVQDMDHENMFWYRQDPGLGLRLIYFSYDVKMKEKGDIPEGYSVSREKKERFSLILESASTNQTSMYLCASSFGGRYEQFFGPGTRLTVL.

The table lists this clone with many counts. The same CDR3 can be traced to other DNA sequences in this sample. The V gene is TRBV6-1, the J gene TRBJ2-5; 7 bases fit TRBD2. Germline V gene sequence: CDR1 MNHNS, CDR2 SASEGT. The CDR3 has 13 amino acids. Unmatched junction bases numbered 4, after V lost 4 bases and J lost 5 bases. Written as DNA, the CDR3 is TGTGCCAGCAGTGTTAGCGGGCGGGAGACCCAGTACTTC. This sequence encodes CASSVSGRETQYF.

The chain combines TRBV2 with TRBJ2-3; no clear D. Per germline, CDR1 SNHLY and CDR2 FYNNEI. Trimming left V 3 bases short and J 4 bases short, with 8 bases between. The CDR3 runs 13 residues. The CDR3: CASSESLPDTQYF. The CDR3 DNA follows: TGTGCCAGCAGTGAGTCACTTCCAGATACGCAGTATTTT.

The V and J genes are TRBV4-2 and TRBJ1-2; D gene uncertain. The ends were cut back, 5 bases at V and 3 bases at J, with 13 bases in the middle. From germline, CDR1 is LGHNA and CDR2 YNFKEQ. The CDR3 runs 14 residues. The CDR3 loop is CASSYLTEDYGYTF. The DNA for the CDR3 is TGTGCCAGCAGCTACCTAACTGAGGACTATGGCTACACCTTC.

The CDR3 spells CASSALAAKGEQYF. The DNA for the CDR3 is TGCGCCAGCAGCGCCCTTGCCGCAAAGGGGGAGCAGTACTTC. The V gene is TRBV5-1, the J gene TRBJ2-5; maybe TRBD1 (6 bases). The CDR3 runs 14 residues. Trimming left V 4 bases short and J 11 bases short, with 21 bases between. Germline assignment: CDR1 SGHRS and CDR2 YFSETQ.